This T cell receptor beta chain was identified during a study of cytomegalovirus exposure and HLA in healthy donors. The PCR used 60 Vbeta and 13 Jbeta primers. Study processing details: In a later analysis, roughly 10 million of approximately 81 million unique beta chains occurred in at least two donors. Generated by immunoSEQ multiplex PCR, the TCRdb table keeps only in-frame clones and is missing some. V and J calls and clone size are copied from that table; D and trimming were computed from the DNA. The sample yields about 89,000 clones, 85% seen once. CDR1 and CDR2 (germline): SGHTA, FQGTGA. V dropped 1 base and J dropped 4 bases, with 7 bases sitting between them. The CDR3 is 13 residues long.

The material sequenced was PBMCs. This TCR derives from a man aged 40-49 years in good health and CMV-seropositive. This sequence joins TRBV7-3 and TRBJ1-1, with no clear D. Written as DNA, the CDR3 is TGTGCCAGCAGCTTAATGAGGAGCACTGAAGCTTTCTTT. Amino acids: CASSLMRSTEAFF.